This entry lists 21 T cell receptor beta chains sequenced from one sample in a study of T cell responses to AZD1222 COVID-19 vaccine (dated by TCRdb to the early 2020s). Read against the paper, the sample's time point label means: baseline before first vaccination. To prepare the library, the immunoSEQ multiplex PCR assay was applied. In TCRdb, the immuneACCESS table is reduced to in-frame sequences with V and J assigned. These tables do not hold every clone; where another copy was compared, an unresolved V gene accounts for under half, and the others remain unexplained. Within this sample are around 160,000 clones, with around 88% of them counted one time only. The top ten clonotypes cover roughly 16% of the sample. The sequenced sample was peripheral blood, obtained on day 0 of AZD1222 vaccination. All receptors derive from an adult in good health.

The J gene is TRBJ2-2, the V gene TRBV7-8; 13 nucleotides match TRBD2. The CDR3 spans 16 residues. Germline assignment: CDR1 SGHVS and CDR2 FQNEAQ. The V segment lost 5 bases and the J segment 4 bases; nucleotides outside the gene matches: 4. The CDR3, as DNA: TGTGCCAGCAGCCAGCGACTAGCGGGGGGCACCGGGGAGCTGTTTTTT. Its translation is CASSQRLAGGTGELFF.

The chain employs TRBV7-2 and TRBJ1-1, with D maybe TRBD1 (5 bases). The CDR3 loop spans 16 amino acids. The germline CDR1 and CDR2 sequences are SGHTA and FQGNSA. Trimming shortened V by 5 bases and J by 5 bases, and 21 bases separated the two germline ends. The CDR3 bases are TGTGCCAGCAGCCTTGGATGGGGGGTGGAGAAGACTGAAGCTTTCTTT. This encodes CASSLGWGVEKTEAFF. Full variable domain (remainder filled in from reference TRBV7-2 and TRBJ1-1): GAGVSQSPSNKVTEKGKDVELRCDPISGHTALYWYRQSLGQGLEFLIYFQGNSAPDKSGLPSDRFSAERTGGSVSTLTIQRTQQEDSAVYLCASSLGWGVEKTEAFFGQGTRLTVV.

The chain joins TRBV3-1 (or the pseudogene TRBV3-2) to TRBJ2-5; TRBD2 aligns across 8 bases. The ends lost 2 bases at V and 2 bases at J; junction bases unmatched: 7. The CDR3 is made up of 16 amino acids. Per the germline V gene, CDR1 is LGHDT and CDR2 is YNNKEL (reference sequence). In DNA form, the CDR3 reads TGTGCCAGCAGCCAACGGTATACTAGCGGACAAGAGACCCAGTACTTC. Protein: CASSQRYTSGQETQYF.

The chain joins TRBV18 to TRBJ1-4; no clear D gene. Per the germline V gene, CDR1 is KGHSH and CDR2 is LQKENI. The CDR3 length is 13 residues. Trimming shortened V by 4 bases and J by 0 bases, and 3 bases separated the two germline ends. CDR3 DNA: TGTGCCAGCTCACAAGCAACTAATGAAAAACTGTTTTTT. Translating gives CASSQATNEKLFF.

The V call is TRBV19, the J call TRBJ1-3; a weak D match, TRBD1 (5 bases). Germline V CDR1 and CDR2: LNHDA, SQIVND (reference sequence). The CDR3 loop spans 14 amino acids. The germline V and J ends were trimmed by 3 bases and 4 bases, with 10 bases remaining between them. The CDR3 sequence: CASSISRAGNTIYF. CDR3 DNA sequence: TGTGCCAGTAGTATCTCCAGGGCCGGAAACACCATATATTTT.

This clone was counted many times. This CDR3 is CASSRDSANTGELFF. CDR3 coding DNA: TGTGCCAGCAGCCGGGACTCCGCGAACACCGGGGAGCTGTTTTTT. The V gene is TRBV6-2 or TRBV6-3, the J gene TRBJ2-2, with D perhaps TRBD2 (6 bases). V dropped 6 bases and J dropped 0 bases, with 11 bases sitting between them. The CDR3 contains 15 residues. Per germline, CDR1 MNHEY and CDR2 SVGEGT.

This chain links TRBV7-9 with TRBJ1-6; 8 positions match TRBD1. Germline V gives CDR1 SEHNR, CDR2 FQNEAQ (reference sequence). The CDR3 is made up of 14 amino acids. The V and J ends lost 5 bases and 8 bases, in that order; junction bases with no gene match: 5. The CDR3 DNA reads TGTGCCAGCAGCCCGCAGGGGGCGGATTCACCCCTCCACTTT. Its translation is CASSPQGADSPLHF.

The genes are TRBV7-8 and TRBJ1-1; weak D call: TRBD1 (6 bases). V shed 3 bases and J shed 3 bases, with 8 bases lying between them. The CDR3 covers 13 residues. Germline loops: CDR1 SGHVS, CDR2 FQNEAQ. Here the CDR3 reads CASSFTGYTEAFF. The CDR3 DNA is TGTGCCAGCAGCTTTACAGGGTACACTGAAGCTTTCTTT.

This chain uses TRBV9 with TRBJ1-1, with a possible D match to TRBD1 (5 bases). Germline V gene lookup returns CDR1 SGDLS and CDR2 YYNGEE. Trimming stripped 0 bases from V and 1 base from J, with 7 bases between. The length of the CDR3 is 14 residues. The CDR3 DNA is TGTGCCAGCAGCGTAGAGGGGACGAACACTGAAGCTTTCTTT. Residues: CASSVEGTNTEAFF. Looking up the rest from reference TRBV9 and TRBJ1-1 gives the full variable domain: DSGVTQTPKHLITATGQRVTLRCSPRSGDLSVYWYQQSLDQGLQFLIQYYNGEERAKGNILERFSAQQFPDLHSELNLSSLELGDSALYFCASSVEGTNTEAFFGQGTRLTVV.

The chain employs TRBV7-9 and TRBJ1-1; no definite D call. Trimming cost V 3 bases and J 2 bases, with 16 bases left between them. Germline V gene lookup returns CDR1 SEHNR and CDR2 FQNEAQ (reference sequence). The CDR3 totals 16 residues. CDR3 amino acids: CASSLSLRLTNTEAFF. The CDR3 coding sequence is TGTGCCAGCAGCTTGAGCCTACGGTTAACCAACACTGAAGCTTTCTTT.

The chain employs TRBV24-1 and TRBJ2-2; D call uncertain. The CDR3 runs 11 residues. Germline V lookup: CDR1 KGHDR, CDR2 SFDVKD. The V end was cut by 7 bases, the J end by 8 bases, with 7 bases between. The CDR3 loop reads CATRGIGELFF. CDR3 bases: TGTGCCACCAGGGGTATTGGGGAGCTGTTTTTT.

The rearrangement uses TRBV13 and TRBJ2-2; no reliable D call. The CDR3 is 12 residues long. V was clipped by 5 bases and J by 3 bases, with 4 bases between them. Germline V lookup: CDR1 PRHDT, CDR2 FYEKMQ (reference sequence). CDR3 DNA sequence: TGTGCCAGCAGCAGCTACACCGGGGAGCTGTTTTTT. Translating gives CASSSYTGELFF.

This clone was observed many times. The rearrangement joins TRBV29-1 to TRBJ1-2; tentative D call: TRBD1 (6 bases). The CDR3 extends over 13 amino acids. CDR1 is SQVTM and CDR2 is ANQGSEA in the germline V gene. CDR3 sequence reads: CGSGGGEYDGYTF. Here the CDR3 DNA reads TGCGGTTCTGGGGGCGGGGAGTACGATGGCTACACCTTC.

The chain carries TRBV15 and TRBJ2-5, with a weak D call TRBD2 (6 bases). The CDR3 has 15 amino acids. Trimming cost V 8 bases and J 6 bases, with 22 bases left between them. In germline, CDR1 is LNHNV, CDR2 YYDKDF (reference sequence). CDR3 residues: CATGSGASDRKTQYF. Written as DNA, the CDR3 is TGTGCCACCGGGTCCGGGGCTAGCGATAGGAAGACCCAGTACTTC. Complete variable domain (other parts from reference TRBV15 and TRBJ2-5): DAMVIQNPRYQVTQFGKPVTLSCSQTLNHNVMYWYQQKSSQAPKLLFHYYDKDFNNEADTPDNFQSRRPNTSFCFLDIRSPGLGDTAMYLCATGSGASDRKTQYFGPGTRLLVL.

V is TRBV7-2 and J is TRBJ1-5, with TRBD1 matching over 7 bases. V trimming: 6 bases; J trimming: 0 bases; junction bases outside the gene matches: 5. Germline assignment: CDR1 SGHTA and CDR2 FQGNSA. The CDR3 totals 15 residues. The CDR3, as DNA: TGTGCCAGCAGAACGGGACAGCATAGCAATCAGCCCCAGCATTTT. Its translation is CASRTGQHSNQPQHF. The whole variable domain, filled in from reference TRBV7-2 and TRBJ1-5, reads GAGVSQSPSNKVTEKGKDVELRCDPISGHTALYWYRQSLGQGLEFLIYFQGNSAPDKSGLPSDRFSAERTGGSVSTLTIQRTQQEDSAVYLCASRTGQHSNQPQHFGDGTRLSIL.

The gene calls are TRBV12-3 or TRBV12-4 and TRBJ1-2; D remains ambiguous. The V and J ends lost 7 bases and 3 bases respectively, with 9 bases between them. The CDR3 loop spans 12 amino acids. The CDR3 sequence is CASTMTYYGYTF. The CDR3, as DNA: TGTGCCAGCACCATGACCTACTATGGCTACACCTTC.

The rearrangement joins TRBV7-9 to TRBJ1-1; 12 positions agree with TRBD1. With V trimmed by 5 bases and J by 4 bases, 8 bases remained unmatched. CDR1 and CDR2 from the germline V gene are SEHNR and FQNEAQ (reference sequence). The CDR3 covers 16 residues. The CDR3 DNA reads as TGTGCCAGCAGCCTCCGGGACAGGGGGCCGGGCACTGAAGCTTTCTTT. Translation: CASSLRDRGPGTEAFF. The complete variable domain, with remaining parts taken from reference TRBV7-9 and TRBJ1-1, reads DTGVSQNPRHKITKRGQNVTFRCDPISEHNRLYWYRQTLGQGPEFLTYFQNEAQLEKSRLLSDRFSAERPKGSFSTLEIQRTEQGDSAMYLCASSLRDRGPGTEAFFGQGTRLTVV.

The CDR3 DNA reads TGTGCCAGCAGTGAATCAGGGGACTATGGCTACACCTTC. Encoded protein: CASSESGDYGYTF. The chain recombines TRBV2 with TRBJ1-2, with D possibly matching TRBD1 (6 bases). From germline, CDR1 is SNHLY and CDR2 FYNNEI. There are 13 residues in the CDR3. V lost 2 bases and J lost 3, with 7 bases in between.

This clone was detected only once. V and J are TRBV6-2 or TRBV6-3 and TRBJ2-7; tentative D call: TRBD2 (5 bases). CDR1 and CDR2 (germline): MNHEY, SVGEGT. The CDR3 consists of 13 residues. Trimming cost V 4 bases and J 2 bases, with 9 bases left between them. CDR3 nucleotides: TGTGCCAGCAGTTTTTCCGGGGCCTACGAGCAGTACTTC. Translating gives CASSFSGAYEQYF.

The chain links TRBV18 to TRBJ1-1; D possibly corresponds to TRBD1 (5 bases). The V and J ends lost 6 bases and 4 bases respectively, with 15 bases between them. CDR3 length: 14 residues. The germline V gene has CDR1 KGHSH and CDR2 LQKENI. The CDR3 DNA reads as TGTGCCAGCTCCGTTCCCCGACAGTCCACTGAAGCTTTCTTT. Translating gives CASSVPRQSTEAFF.

The chain links TRBV10-3 to TRBJ1-1, with TRBD1 as a possible D gene (5 bases). The length of the CDR3 is 14 residues. V lost 6 bases to trimming and J lost 2 bases, with 13 bases between them. Germline-derived CDR1 and CDR2 are ENHRY and SYGVKD. CDR3 amino acids: CAIRASQANTEAFF. CDR3 DNA: TGTGCCATCAGGGCCTCACAGGCAAACACTGAAGCTTTCTTT.